The sequence of this T cell receptor (beta chain) was determined in a study of T cell repertoires in cytomegalovirus infection (dated by TCRdb to between 2018 and 2021). Study-wide context: The HLA type of each donor mattered for the analysis, because public TCR beta signatures pointed to carriage of CMV infection along with the matching HLA type.

Taken from cysteine to phenylalanine, the CDR3 has 15 residues. Only the CDR3 portion is preserved as DNA: 45 bases, with reading frame beginning at the first base. Trimming accounts for 7 bases at V and 7 bases at J, while the number of junction bases matched to no gene is 11. As encoded in the germline V gene (reference sequence), CDR1 is SGHNT while CDR2 is YYREEE. The sample was run on an Illumina HiSeq 1500. TCRdb reworked the public reads: Q25 trimming with fastp, MiXCR clone assembly, productive beta chains retained. Each record represents a unique CDR3 protein, reported with the most common genes and DNA among its rows. Here the sample has 740,000 or so distinct CDR3 sequences; 35% occur a single time. The top ten constitute around 3% of the sample. Overall study outcomes, separate from this receptor: The ex vivo response was dominated by HLA-C-restricted CMV-specific TCR beta clonotypes, which also provided the single most frequent clonotype in two of eight donors. In both this cohort and an independent cohort of 300 to 450 donors, the cumulative frequency of public TCR beta family members distinguished carriers of CMV infection plus the relevant HLA type.

This clonotype turned up a few times. Its specific antigen is unknown. Qualities for individual bases were not recorded, and no much larger clone is one base off. This TCR was recovered from a human donor in good health (CMV status not recorded). Some clones in this sample may be carry-over from other donors' samples. Recombination joined TRBV5-4 with TRBJ2-1, with TRBD1 identical over 10 junction bases. Specimen: PBMCs. The CDR3 protein: CASQADRGPWNEQFF. In nucleotide form, the sequence is TGTGCCAGCCAGGCCGACAGGGGGCCGTGGAATGAGCAGTTCTTC.